This passage covers 3 T cell receptor beta chains from one sample sequenced in a study of blood T cell repertoires in COVID-19 (TCRdb year 2020). The library was made by the immunoSEQ multiplex PCR assay. TCRdb carries this immuneACCESS record with in-frame sequences only. Its versions omit some clonotypes, under half of them owing to an unresolved V gene in the studies checked, with the rest unexplained. This sample has under 60,000 clones in its table, and approximately 90% of those were observed once. The top ten constitute over 9.5% of the sample. Sequenced material: peripheral blood. All receptors come from a human donor with acute or convalescent COVID-19. The donor label of this sample is uncertain.

V gene TRBV19 combines with J gene TRBJ2-1; 9 positions agree with TRBD2. The CDR3 has 15 residues. Trimming took 3 bases from V and 9 from J; bases not matched to a gene: 9. Per germline, CDR1 LNHDA and CDR2 SQIVND (reference sequence). CDR3 region: CASSIRGTSLVEQFF. CDR3 nucleotides: TGTGCCAGTAGTATTAGGGGGACTAGCTTGGTTGAGCAGTTCTTC.

The chain carries TRBV3-1 (or the pseudogene TRBV3-2) and TRBJ2-3; no clear D. The ends were cut back, 0 bases at V and 1 base at J, with 14 bases in the middle. CDR1 is LGHDT and CDR2 is YNNKEL in the germline V gene (reference sequence). This CDR3 has 17 residues. CDR3 amino acids: CASSQDRTRRGTDTQYF. The CDR3 DNA reads TGTGCCAGCAGCCAAGATCGAACAAGGAGAGGCACAGATACGCAGTATTTT.

The CDR3 bases are TGTGCCAGCAGTTCCACCGGGACAGGGGTGATAGATACGCAGTATTTT. It is translated as CASSSTGTGVIDTQYF. V and J are TRBV27 and TRBJ2-3, with TRBD1 matching 10 bases. There are 16 residues in the CDR3. Germline CDR1 and CDR2: MNHEY and SMNVEV (reference sequence). The V segment lost 4 bases and the J segment 5 bases; nucleotides outside the gene matches: 9.